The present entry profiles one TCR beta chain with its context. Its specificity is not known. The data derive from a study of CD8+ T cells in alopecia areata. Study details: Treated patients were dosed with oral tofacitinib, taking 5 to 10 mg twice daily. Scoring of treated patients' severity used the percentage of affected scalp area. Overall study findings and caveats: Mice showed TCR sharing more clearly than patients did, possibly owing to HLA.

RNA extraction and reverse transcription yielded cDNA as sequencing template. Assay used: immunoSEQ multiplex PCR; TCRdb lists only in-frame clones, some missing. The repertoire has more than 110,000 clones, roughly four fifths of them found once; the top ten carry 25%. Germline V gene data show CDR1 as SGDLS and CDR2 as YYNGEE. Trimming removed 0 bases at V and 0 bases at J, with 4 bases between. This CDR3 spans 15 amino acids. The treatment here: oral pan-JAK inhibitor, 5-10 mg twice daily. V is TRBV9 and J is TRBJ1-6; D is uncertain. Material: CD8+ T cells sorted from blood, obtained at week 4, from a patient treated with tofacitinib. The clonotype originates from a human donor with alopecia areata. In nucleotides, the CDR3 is TGTGCCAGCAGCGTAGGCAGCTCCTATAATTCACCCCTCCACTTT. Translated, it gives CASSVGSSYNSPLHF. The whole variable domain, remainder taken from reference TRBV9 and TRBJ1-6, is DSGVTQTPKHLITATGQRVTLRCSPRSGDLSVYWYQQSLDQGLQFLIQYYNGEERAKGNILERFSAQQFPDLHSELNLSSLELGDSALYFCASSVGSSYNSPLHFGNGTRLTVT.